Described below is a single T cell receptor (beta chain) sequence and its context. Synthesis of TCR beta cDNA was carried out from about 0.55 ug total RNA with a constant-region primer. Three rounds of nested multiplex PCR with slightly modified ARM-PCR produced TCR beta libraries. TRBV1-TRBV30 forward primers paired with a C-beta reverse primer drove the first two PCR rounds, roughly 10 cycles each. TCRdb used MiXCR to reprocess the multiplex PCR reads, holding one entry per CDR3 protein. This sample yields around 330,000 distinct CDR3 sequences, of which more than 55% are seen a single time; about 15% belongs to the top ten. This specimen belongs to a study of tumor-infiltrating lymphocytes in primary liver carcinoma. Unsorted whole blood yielded blood RNA, and germline DNA was extracted as well. The CDR3 covers 15 residues. Germline V gene sequence: CDR1 SGHRS, CDR2 YFSETQ. J lost 5 bases, V lost 6 bases, and 11 bases had no gene match.

This receptor was taken from a woman in her twenties or thirties with primary liver carcinoma and hepatitis B virus infection. The chain links TRBV5-1 to TRBJ2-5; 9 positions match TRBD1. Material for sequencing was peripheral blood. The CDR3 region is CASKTGGGILETQYF. The CDR3 DNA reads TGCGCCAGCAAGACAGGGGGGGGAATCTTGGAGACCCAGTACTTC.